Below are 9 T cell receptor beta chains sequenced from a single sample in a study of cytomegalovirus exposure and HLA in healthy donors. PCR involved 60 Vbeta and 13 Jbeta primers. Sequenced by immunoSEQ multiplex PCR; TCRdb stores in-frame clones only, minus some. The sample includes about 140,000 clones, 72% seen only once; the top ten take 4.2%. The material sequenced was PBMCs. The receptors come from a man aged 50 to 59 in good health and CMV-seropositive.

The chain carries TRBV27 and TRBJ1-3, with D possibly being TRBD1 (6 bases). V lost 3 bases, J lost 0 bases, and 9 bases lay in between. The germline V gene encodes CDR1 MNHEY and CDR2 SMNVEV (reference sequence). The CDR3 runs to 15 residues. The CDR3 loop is CASSFRTVSGNTIYF. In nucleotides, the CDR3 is TGTGCCAGCAGTTTTCGGACAGTCTCTGGAAACACCATATATTTT.

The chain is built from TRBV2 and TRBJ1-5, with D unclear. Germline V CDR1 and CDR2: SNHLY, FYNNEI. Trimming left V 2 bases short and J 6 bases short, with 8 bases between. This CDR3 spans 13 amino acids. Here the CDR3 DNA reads TGTGCCAGCAGTGAAAAGGGAGGTCAGCCCCAGCATTTT. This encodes CASSEKGGQPQHF.

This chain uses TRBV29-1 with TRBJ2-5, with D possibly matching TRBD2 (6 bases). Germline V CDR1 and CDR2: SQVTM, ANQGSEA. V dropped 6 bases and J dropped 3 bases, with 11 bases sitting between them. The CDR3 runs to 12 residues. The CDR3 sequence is CSVGSREETQYF. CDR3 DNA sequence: TGCAGCGTCGGGAGCAGGGAAGAGACCCAGTACTTC.

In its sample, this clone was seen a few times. CDR3 in amino acids: CASSFKTGAAGTNQPQHF. For the CDR3, the DNA is TGTGCCAGCAGCTTTAAGACAGGGGCCGCGGGCACCAATCAGCCCCAGCATTTT. This chain connects TRBV7-9 to TRBJ1-5, with TRBD1 matching over 8 bases. This CDR3 region has 18 residues. J lost 3 bases, V lost 3 bases, and 13 bases had no gene match. Germline values: CDR1 SEHNR, CDR2 FQNEAQ (reference sequence).

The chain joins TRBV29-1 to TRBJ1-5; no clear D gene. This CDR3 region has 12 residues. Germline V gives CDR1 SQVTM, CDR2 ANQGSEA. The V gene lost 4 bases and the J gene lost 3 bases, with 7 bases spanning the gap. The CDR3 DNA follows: TGCAGCGTTGGGCGGAACAATCAGCCCCAGCATTTT. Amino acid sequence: CSVGRNNQPQHF.

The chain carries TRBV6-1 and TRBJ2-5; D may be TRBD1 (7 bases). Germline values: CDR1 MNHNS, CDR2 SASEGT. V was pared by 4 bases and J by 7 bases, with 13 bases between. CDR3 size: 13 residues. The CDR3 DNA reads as TGTGCCAGCAGTGGGCAGGGGGGACCGACCCAGTACTTC. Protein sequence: CASSGQGGPTQYF.

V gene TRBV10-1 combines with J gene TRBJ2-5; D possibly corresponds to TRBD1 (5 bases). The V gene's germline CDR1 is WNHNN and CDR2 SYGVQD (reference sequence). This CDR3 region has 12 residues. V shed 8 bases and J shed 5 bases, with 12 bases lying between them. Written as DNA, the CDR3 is TGCGCCAGCGGAAGGTCAGGGGAGACCCAGTACTTC. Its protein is CASGRSGETQYF.

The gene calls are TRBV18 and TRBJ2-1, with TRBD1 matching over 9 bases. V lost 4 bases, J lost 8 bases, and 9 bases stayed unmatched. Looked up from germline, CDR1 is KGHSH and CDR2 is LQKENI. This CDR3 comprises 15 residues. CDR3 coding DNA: TGTGCCAGCTCACGGCCGGGACAGGGCCTACATGAGCAGTTCTTC. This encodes CASSRPGQGLHEQFF.

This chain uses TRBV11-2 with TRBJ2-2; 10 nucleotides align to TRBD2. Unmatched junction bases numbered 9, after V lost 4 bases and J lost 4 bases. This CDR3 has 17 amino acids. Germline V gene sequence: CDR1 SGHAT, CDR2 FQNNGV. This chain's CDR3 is CASSYPTSGERTGELFF. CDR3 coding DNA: TGTGCCAGCAGCTACCCCACTAGCGGGGAGCGCACCGGGGAGCTGTTTTTT.